The present entry profiles one TCR beta chain with its context. Each of the donors was a healthy bone marrow donor. Donors counted as nominally healthy when sampled, yet unrecorded immune exposures were likely. The PCR was carried out with 60 Vbeta primers and 13 Jbeta primers. Repertoires were generated with immunoSEQ multiplex PCR, while TCRdb's copy carries only in-frame clones and drops some. The sample consists of approximately 120,000 clones, roughly 68% of them appearing once. The data derive from a study of cytomegalovirus exposure and HLA in healthy donors. Study-level information: Within an early data release were about 85 million unique TCRs drawn from HLA-typed donors.

From germline, CDR1 is MGHRA and CDR2 YSYEKL. J gave up 7 bases and V 3 bases, and 5 bases lay outside the gene matches. The length of the CDR3 is 14 residues. The V gene is TRBV4-1, the J gene TRBJ2-1, with 8 bases lining up with TRBD1. Input material: PBMCs. This sequence originates from a woman aged 45-65 years in good health and CMV-seropositive. The CDR3 DNA follows: TGCGCCAGCAGCCAGCCCGGGACAGGAAATGAGCAGTTCTTC. It yields the protein CASSQPGTGNEQFF.